What follows describes a single T cell receptor beta chain. These data belong to a study of blood T cell repertoires in COVID-19. Study-wide context: Acute and convalescent COVID-19 specimens originated in the United States, Italy and Spain. Nucleic acid was either cDNA or gDNA, and it came from T cells, B-cell-depleted T cells, or PBMCs.

TCRdb keeps only in-frame clones here, not all; method: immunoSEQ multiplex PCR. Found here are roughly 70,000 clones, under 90% of them singletons; the top ten hold about 1.3%. The V and J ends lost 4 bases and 9 bases respectively, with 10 bases between them. The CDR3 has 12 amino acids. From germline, CDR1 is MNHEY and CDR2 SVGAGI. The receptor comes from a man aged 60 to 69 with acute or convalescent COVID-19. The material sequenced was peripheral blood. The chain carries TRBV6-5 and TRBJ1-5; D possibly corresponds to TRBD1 (5 bases). The CDR3: CASSSPQGPQHF. For the CDR3, the DNA is TGTGCCAGCAGTTCACCGCAGGGGCCCCAGCATTTT.